This is a list of T cell receptor beta chains from one sample in a study of T cells in Graves' hyperthyroidism and ophthalmopathy. TCRdb fed the multiplex PCR reads into MiXCR, producing one record per CDR3 protein. Of around 540,000 distinct CDR3 sequences in the sample, about 15% were seen once. Source material: blood. These TCRs come from a woman in her thirties with Graves' ophthalmopathy. The CDR3 runs from the conserved cysteine through the conserved F or W. Each record gives: clone size, D gene, V gene, J gene, CDR3 DNA, CDR3 protein. A D gene is named only where the DNA matches it firmly. Clone size is stated in some rows and not others, as once, few, many or a class when expanded.

many,-,TRBV10-3,TRBJ2-3,TGTGCCATCAGTGAGGGTCCAGATACGCAGTATTTT,CAISEGPDTQYF
-,TRBD1,TRBV20-1,TRBJ1-5,TGCAGTGCTGGACGGGACAGGAAGACATATAGCAATCAGCCCCAGCATTTT,CSAGRDRKTYSNQPQHF
-,-,TRBV9,TRBJ2-1,TGTGCCAGCAGCATTTCAGGAGTAGCCTACAATGAGCAGTTCTTC,CASSISGVAYNEQFF
-,TRBD2,TRBV19,TRBJ2-7,TGTGCAGTCGGACCCAATTCAGCGGGAGCCGCGGTAGAGCAGTACTTC,CAVGPNSAGAAVEQYF
few,TRBD2,TRBV24-1,TRBJ2-1,TGTGCCACCAGTGACCCCTGGACTAGGGATGAGCAGTTCTTC,CATSDPWTRDEQFF
many,TRBD1,TRBV20-1,TRBJ2-7,TGCAGTGCTAGAGATGACAGGGAGTGGTACGAGCAGTACTTC,CSARDDREWYEQYF
many,-,TRBV15,TRBJ2-6,TGTGCCACCAGCAGAGGTGATGGTTCTGGGGCCAACGTCCTGACTTTC,CATSRGDGSGANVLTF
-,-,TRBV15,TRBJ2-7,TGTGCCACCAGCAGAGATCTCCGGGACTACGAGCAGTACTTC,CATSRDLRDYEQYF
few,TRBD1,TRBV4-1,TRBJ1-2,TGCGCCAGCAGCCAAGGACAGGGCAGGTTCTATGGCTACACCTTC,CASSQGQGRFYGYTF
many,-,TRBV5-6,TRBJ1-1,TGTGCCAGCAGCTTGTTGGGCAGGGCCTTCGAAGCTTTCTTT,CASSLLGRAFEAFF
many,-,TRBV3-1,TRBJ2-2,TGTGCCAGCAGCCAAGGGACAGCGAACACCGGGGAGCTGTTTTTT,CASSQGTANTGELFF
-,-,TRBV29-1,TRBJ1-2,TGCAGCGTGTCATACGGGGGGCCCGCTAACTATGGCTACACCTTC,CSVSYGGPANYGYTF
many,TRBD2,TRBV28,TRBJ2-1,TGTGCCAGCACTCAACCGGGACTAGCTGCATACAATGAGCAGTTCTTC,CASTQPGLAAYNEQFF
-,-,TRBV7-2,TRBJ2-3,TGTGCCAGCAGCTCCCTAGCGAGCCGCACAGATACGCAGTATTTT,CASSSLASRTDTQYF